Presented here are 32 T cell receptor beta chains from one specimen sequenced in a study of untreated major depressive disorder. Study outcomes and limitations: Compared with controls, depressed patients showed more TRBV05-01 (Vbeta 5.1) usage in CD4+ T cells.

Repertoires were generated with immunoSEQ multiplex PCR, while TCRdb's copy carries only in-frame clones and drops some. The data hold about 15,000 clones, with around nine tenths observed a single time. These receptors' targets are unknown. Sequenced input: CD4+ T cells from PBMCs. The receptors come from a woman in her thirties with major depressive disorder.

The chain employs TRBV7-9 and TRBJ1-2; unclear D gene. CDR1 and CDR2 from the germline V gene are SEHNR and FQNEAQ (reference sequence). V gave up 4 bases and J gave up 8 bases, with 23 bases separating them. The CDR3 extends over 16 amino acids. In nucleotides, the CDR3 is TGTGCCAGCAGCTCCCTTAGGACGGGCGGAGGAAGCGGCTACACCTTC. It is translated as CASSSLRTGGGSGYTF.

In this sample, this clone turned up once. In DNA form, the CDR3 reads TGTGCCAGCAGCGTAGGTGGTTATGGCTACACCTTC. This sequence encodes CASSVGGYGYTF. This chain uses TRBV9 with TRBJ1-2, with D unresolved. This CDR3 has 12 residues. V was shortened by 0 bases and J by 5 bases, with 5 bases between the two germline ends. Germline lookup yields CDR1 SGDLS and CDR2 YYNGEE.

This clone has only a few counts. The chain uses TRBV29-1 and TRBJ1-1; 7 bases align to TRBD1. CDR3 length: 13 residues. Germline values: CDR1 SQVTM, CDR2 ANQGSEA. After removal of 4 bases from V and 0 bases from J, the junction contained 2 bases not matched to a gene. Here the CDR3 DNA reads TGCAGCGTTGTGGGACAGTTGAACACTGAAGCTTTCTTT. It translates to CSVVGQLNTEAFF.

The chain uses TRBV29-1 and TRBJ2-7; D possibly corresponds to TRBD2 (6 bases). CDR3 size: 12 residues. V was trimmed by 6 bases and J by 4 bases, leaving 13 bases between them. Germline-derived CDR1 and CDR2 are SQVTM and ANQGSEA. CDR3 sequence reads: CSVGGLPYEQYF. The CDR3 region has the DNA TGCAGCGTCGGGGGACTGCCTTACGAGCAGTACTTC.

This chain joins TRBV25-1 and TRBJ1-4, with a weak D call TRBD1 (5 bases). The CDR3 length is 17 residues. Germline V CDR1 and CDR2: MGHDK, SYGVNS. Trimming took off 5 bases at V and 4 bases at J, with 20 bases between the two ends. CDR3 sequence reads: CASSISFGGIGNEKLFF. The CDR3 region has the DNA TGTGCCAGCAGTATCTCTTTTGGGGGGATTGGTAATGAAAAACTGTTTTTT.

The chain links TRBV7-2 to TRBJ2-5; no firm D call. Germline CDR1 SGHTA, CDR2 FQGNSA. The CDR3 length is 12 residues. The V and J ends lost 4 bases and 5 bases respectively, with 8 bases between them. CDR3 DNA: TGTGCCAGCAGCTCGGGTTGGGAGACCCAGTACTTC. Residues: CASSSGWETQYF. The whole variable domain, remainder taken from reference TRBV7-2 and TRBJ2-5, is GAGVSQSPSNKVTEKGKDVELRCDPISGHTALYWYRQSLGQGLEFLIYFQGNSAPDKSGLPSDRFSAERTGGSVSTLTIQRTQQEDSAVYLCASSSGWETQYFGPGTRLLVL.

This clone was found a few times. The chain combines TRBV27 with TRBJ2-2, with 13 nucleotides matching TRBD2. Germline CDR1 reads MNHEY; CDR2 reads SMNVEV (reference sequence). V shed 3 bases, J shed 4 bases, and the junction held 5 bases outside the gene matches. This CDR3 has 17 amino acids. For the CDR3, the DNA is TGTGCCAGCAGTTTGCGGACTAGCGGGAGCTTCACCGGGGAGCTGTTTTTT. Its translation: CASSLRTSGSFTGELFF.

The rearrangement joins TRBV10-1 to TRBJ2-3, with a possible D match to TRBD1 (6 bases). The length of the CDR3 is 16 residues. Trimming pared 8 bases from V and 1 base from J, leaving 19 bases between. Germline V gene sequence: CDR1 WNHNN, CDR2 SYGVQD (reference sequence). In DNA, the CDR3 is TGCGCCAGCTCTGTACTACAGGGTAAACGCACAGATACGCAGTATTTT. Its protein is CASSVLQGKRTDTQYF.

The chain has TRBV30 and TRBJ2-1; no clear D. CDR3 length: 15 residues. From germline, CDR1 is GTSNPN and CDR2 SVGIG (reference sequence). V lost 0 bases, J lost 1 base, and 10 bases lay in between. The CDR3 bases are TGTGCCTGGAGTGTACTAACAATGTCCTACAATGAGCAGTTCTTC. Its translation is CAWSVLTMSYNEQFF.

The chain is built from TRBV9 and TRBJ1-2, with TRBD1 matching 9 bases. J gave up 4 bases and V 7 bases, and 5 bases lay outside the gene matches. Per germline, CDR1 SGDLS and CDR2 YYNGEE. This CDR3 has 13 amino acids. CDR3 region: CASGGQGGYGYTF. In nucleotides, the CDR3 is TGTGCCAGCGGGGGACAGGGAGGCTATGGCTACACCTTC.

The V gene is TRBV15, the J gene TRBJ2-3, with TRBD2 matching 12 bases. Germline CDR1 LNHNV, CDR2 YYDKDF (reference sequence). V was pared by 5 bases and J by 0 bases, with 12 bases of the junction left unmatched. This CDR3 contains 19 residues. The CDR3 loop reads CATSATSGSGKSSTDTQYF. Written as DNA, the CDR3 is TGTGCCACCAGCGCGACTAGCGGGAGTGGAAAGAGTAGCACAGATACGCAGTATTTT.

CDR3 amino acids: CAISDALDNYGYTF. Here the CDR3 DNA reads TGTGCCATCAGTGATGCGCTAGATAACTATGGCTACACCTTC. J is TRBJ1-2 and V is TRBV10-3; D not resolved. The CDR3 has 14 amino acids. Trimming removed 3 bases from V and 1 base from J, with 9 bases in between. Germline assignment: CDR1 ENHRY and CDR2 SYGVKD.

This sequence joins TRBV6-5 and TRBJ1-5; D not resolved. CDR3 size: 14 residues. In germline, CDR1 is MNHEY, CDR2 SVGAGI. Trimming shortened V by 8 bases and J by 3 bases, and 14 bases separated the two germline ends. CDR3 DNA sequence: TGTGCCAGCCGATTCGCGGCAGACAATCAGCCCCAGCATTTT. This gives the protein CASRFAADNQPQHF.

This chain links TRBV27 with TRBJ2-6, with no clear D. The CDR3 loop spans 16 amino acids. Germline CDR1 is MNHEY and CDR2 is SMNVEV (reference sequence). Trimming stripped 5 bases from V and 2 bases from J, with 13 bases between. CDR3 region: CASSHRAIPGANVLTF. CDR3 DNA: TGTGCCAGCAGTCACCGGGCGATTCCTGGGGCCAACGTCCTGACTTTC.

The chain links TRBV4-1 to TRBJ2-3; D uncertain. Trimming cost V 5 bases and J 2 bases, with 8 bases left between them. Germline CDR1 MGHRA, CDR2 YSYEKL. The length of the CDR3 is 13 residues. DNA of the CDR3: TGCGCCAGCAGCAGAGCAATCACAGATACGCAGTATTTT. This sequence encodes CASSRAITDTQYF.

The rearrangement links TRBV28 to TRBJ2-1; D tentatively reads TRBD1 or TRBD2 (5 bases each). This CDR3 is built from 15 residues. Trimming took 6 bases from V and 4 from J, leaving 16 bases between them. Germline assignment: CDR1 MDHEN and CDR2 SYDVKM. CDR3 in DNA: TGTGCCAGCAGCATTTCCGGGACCGAGTACAATGAGCAGTTCTTC. Translation: CASSISGTEYNEQFF. Full variable domain (rest looked up from reference TRBV28 and TRBJ2-1): DVKVTQSSRYLVKRTGEKVFLECVQDMDHENMFWYRQDPGLGLRLIYFSYDVKMKEKGDIPEGYSVSREKKERFSLILESASTNQTSMYLCASSISGTEYNEQFFGPGTRLTVL.

V is TRBV5-5 and J is TRBJ2-1, with D possibly being TRBD1 or TRBD2 (5 bases each). CDR3 length: 15 residues. Deletions cut 7 bases from V and 7 bases from J, with 21 bases between. Germline V gene lookup returns CDR1 SGHKS and CDR2 YYEKEE (reference sequence). In DNA, the CDR3 is TGTGCCAGCTGCCGGGACGCCGGAGCTTGGAATGAGCAGTTCTTC. Its translation is CASCRDAGAWNEQFF. The full variable domain, rest sourced from reference TRBV5-5 and TRBJ2-1, is DAGVTQSPTHLIKTRGQQVTLRCSPISGHKSVSWYQQVLGQGPQFIFQYYEKEERGRGNFPDRFSARQFPNYSSELNVNALLLGDSALYLCASCRDAGAWNEQFFGPGTRLTVL.

The V call is TRBV11-2, the J call TRBJ2-1, with no clear D. The germline V gene has CDR1 SGHAT and CDR2 FQNNGV. The CDR3 has 14 residues. Trimming stripped 3 bases from V and 3 bases from J, with 9 bases between. The DNA of the CDR3 is TGTGCCAGCAGCTTGGACCATTTCTACAATGAGCAGTTCTTC. Its translation is CASSLDHFYNEQFF.

CDR3 DNA: TGCGCCAGCAGCTGGGAGGTTTTGGGTACAGCTGGAAACACCATATATTTT. Translated: CASSWEVLGTAGNTIYF. This chain connects TRBV5-1 to TRBJ1-3, with D hard to call. With 3 bases removed from V and 2 bases from J, the gap between germline ends came to 18 bases. Per germline, CDR1 SGHRS and CDR2 YFSETQ. This CDR3 has 17 residues.

The chain carries TRBV7-2 and TRBJ2-1; D assignment may be TRBD1 or TRBD2 (6 bases each). Germline V gives CDR1 SGHTA, CDR2 FQGNSA. With 5 bases removed from V and 1 base from J, the gap between germline ends came to 12 bases. The CDR3 is 15 amino acids. The CDR3 spells CASSTGSGSYNEQFF. The DNA for the CDR3 is TGTGCCAGCAGCACAGGGAGCGGGTCCTACAATGAGCAGTTCTTC.

The chain carries TRBV29-1 and TRBJ1-3; D ambiguous. Between the trimmed V and J ends, which lost 6 bases and 0 bases, there was a span of 12 bases. The CDR3 contains 14 residues. Germline CDR1 SQVTM, CDR2 ANQGSEA. CDR3 loop: CSVWTSFSGNTIYF. CDR3 DNA sequence: TGCAGCGTCTGGACTTCCTTCTCTGGAAACACCATATATTTT. The whole variable domain, remainder taken from reference TRBV29-1 and TRBJ1-3, is SAVISQKPSRDICQRGTSLTIQCQVDSQVTMMFWYRQQPGQSLTLIATANQGSEATYESGFVIDKFPISRPNLTFSTLTVSNMSPEDSSIYLCSVWTSFSGNTIYFGEGSWLTVV.

V gene TRBV29-1 combines with J gene TRBJ2-5, with D maybe TRBD2 (6 bases). V lost 4 bases and J lost 5, with 20 bases in between. CDR3 length: 15 amino acids. The germline V gene has CDR1 SQVTM and CDR2 ANQGSEA. The CDR3 nucleotides are TGCAGCGTTGGAGAGCCCAAGCTCGCGGGGGAGACCCAGTACTTC. As protein: CSVGEPKLAGETQYF.

The J gene is TRBJ1-2, the V gene TRBV6-5; a weak D match, TRBD1 (6 bases). Germline V CDR1 and CDR2: MNHEY, SVGAGI. The CDR3 covers 15 residues. V was trimmed by 1 base and J by 7 bases, leaving 16 bases between them. The CDR3 bases are TGTGCCAGCAGTTACTATAGGGGGTTAGGGACTGGCTACACCTTC. Amino acid sequence: CASSYYRGLGTGYTF.

This chain links TRBV10-1 with TRBJ2-7; TRBD2 matches 14 bases. The CDR3 sequence is 14 residues long. Germline V gene lookup returns CDR1 WNHNN and CDR2 SYGVQD (reference sequence). V gave up 5 bases and J gave up 11 bases; unmatched junction bases: 8. CDR3 in amino acids: CASSSGTSGSKEYF. CDR3 sequence (DNA): TGCGCCAGCAGTTCCGGGACTAGCGGGAGTAAAGAGTACTTC.

V and J are TRBV4-3 and TRBJ2-2; D uncertain. The CDR3 is made up of 15 amino acids. The germline CDR1 and CDR2 sequences are LGHNA and YSLEER. V gave up 1 base and J gave up 5 bases, with 11 bases separating them. As DNA, the CDR3 is TGCGCCAGCAGCCAAGTGGCACCGCGTACCGGGGAGCTGTTTTTT. Amino acids: CASSQVAPRTGELFF.

The V and J genes are TRBV7-2 and TRBJ2-5; D is uncertain. The germline CDR1 and CDR2 sequences are SGHTA and FQGNSA. V lost 1 base and J 10 bases, leaving 13 bases between the germline ends. The CDR3 sequence is 13 residues long. CDR3 loop: CASSLVARLDQYF. In DNA, the CDR3 is TGTGCCAGCAGCTTAGTGGCTAGGCTCGACCAGTACTTC.

The chain is built from TRBV6-6 and TRBJ1-2; no firm D call. The CDR3 spans 10 residues. Germline V CDR1 and CDR2: MNHNY, SVGAGI (reference sequence). The V end was cut by 5 bases, the J end by 3 bases, with 1 base between. CDR3 region: CASSDYGYTF. The CDR3 coding sequence is TGTGCCAGCAGTGACTATGGCTACACCTTC.

The V and J genes are TRBV25-1 and TRBJ1-2; 9 bases map to TRBD1. The V segment lost 7 bases and the J segment 4 bases; nucleotides outside the gene matches: 10. Per the germline V gene, CDR1 is MGHDK and CDR2 is SYGVNS. The CDR3 loop spans 15 amino acids. The CDR3 DNA is TGTGCCAGCACAGGGACAGGGATTTTAGGCTATGGCTACACCTTC. Protein sequence: CASTGTGILGYGYTF.

V usage is TRBV6-1 and J usage is TRBJ1-1, with D unclear. CDR1 MNHNS and CDR2 SASEGT come from the germline V gene. There are 12 residues in the CDR3. Trimming cost V 3 bases and J 11 bases, with 13 bases left between them. The CDR3 DNA reads TGTGCCAGCAGTGACGGGCACCGGGAGGCTTTCTTT. Its protein product is CASSDGHREAFF.

The chain recombines TRBV11-3 with TRBJ2-1; D gene uncertain. The CDR3 contains 13 residues. Germline CDR1 SGHNT, CDR2 YENEEA. Trimming cost V 5 bases and J 6 bases, with 11 bases left between them. The DNA for the CDR3 is TGTGCCAGCAGCCTACCCCCCGTCAATGAGCAGTTCTTC. It is translated as CASSLPPVNEQFF.

This chain links TRBV30 with TRBJ2-2, with 9 nucleotides matching TRBD1. The germline gives CDR1 GTSNPN, CDR2 SVGIG (reference sequence). The CDR3 is made up of 19 amino acids. Trimming cost V 5 bases and J 2 bases; bases outside gene matches: 18. CDR3 bases: TGTGCCTGGTCTGGGCTGGGCCTTAGACAGGGGGGCAACACCGGGGAGCTGTTTTTT. Residues: CAWSGLGLRQGGNTGELFF.

This sequence joins TRBV29-1 and TRBJ1-5; TRBD1 might be the D (5 bases). CDR1 and CDR2 (germline): SQVTM, ANQGSEA. Between the trimmed V and J ends, which lost 2 bases and 6 bases, there was a span of 11 bases. This CDR3 is built from 13 residues. Here the CDR3 DNA reads TGCAGCGTTGAAATAGGGGCCAGTCAGCCCCAGCATTTT. Translation: CSVEIGASQPQHF.